This record covers a single T cell receptor (beta chain). Sequenced by immunoSEQ multiplex PCR; TCRdb stores in-frame clones only, minus some. Here the sample spans roughly 75,000 clones, roughly four fifths being singletons. This sample was included in a study of blood T cell repertoires in COVID-19. V lost 5 bases and J lost 6, with 14 bases in between. The germline CDR1 and CDR2 sequences are SGHTA and FQGNSA. This CDR3 is 13 amino acids long. The receptor comes from a man aged 65 to 85 with acute or convalescent COVID-19. The chain employs TRBV7-2 and TRBJ2-7; D ambiguous. Sequencing was carried out using peripheral blood. The CDR3 DNA sequence: TGTGCCAGCAGCCTAGATCGTGAGCGCGAGCAGTACTTC. This gives the protein CASSLDREREQYF.